These T cell receptor beta chains were read from a single sample in a study of blood T cell repertoires in COVID-19. TCRdb's table, derived via immunoSEQ multiplex PCR, lists solely in-frame clones and lacks some. The sample lists 90,000 to 120,000 clones, roughly 92% seen once, with roughly 5% in the top ten. The sample taken for sequencing was peripheral blood. Receptor source: a man between 65 and 85 years old with acute or convalescent COVID-19. CDR3s include the opening cysteine and the closing phenylalanine or tryptophan. A D gene is named only where the DNA matches it firmly. Expanded clones are given a class, and other clones once, few, many or no size at all.

j_call | clone_size | d_call | v_call | cdr3_nt | cdr3_aa
TRBJ2-3 | once | TRBD2 | TRBV30 | TGTGCCTGGCAACGGGATGACCCCCATCTAGCGGGGGGCACAGATACGCAGTATTTT | CAWQRDDPHLAGGTDTQYF
TRBJ2-3 | - | - | TRBV10-3 | TGTGCCATCCGAGGCGATCCAGACACAGATACGCAGTATTTT | CAIRGDPDTDTQYF
TRBJ1-2 | - | TRBD1 | TRBV5-6 | TGTGCCAGCAGCCCCGGGACAGGGACGGGGAACTATGGCTACACCTTC | CASSPGTGTGNYGYTF
TRBJ1-5 | - | - | TRBV19 | TGTGCCAGTAGTATTCAGGAAAATCAGCCCCAGCATTTT | CASSIQENQPQHF
TRBJ2-3 | - | - | TRBV6-4 | TGTGCCAGCAGTGACGTTCCGGGTCCCACAGATACGCAGTATTTT | CASSDVPGPTDTQYF
TRBJ1-1 | - | - | TRBV18 | TGTGCCAGCTCACTTGGACAGAACACTGAAGCTTTCTTT | CASSLGQNTEAFF
TRBJ2-7 | - | TRBD2 | TRBV7-9 | TGTGCCAGCGCGGGACTAGCGGACTCCGAGCAGTACTTC | CASAGLADSEQYF
TRBJ2-2 | - | TRBD2 | TRBV28 | TGTGCCAGCAGTGGCCGCGGGAGGGTAACCGGGGAGCTGTTTTTT | CASSGRGRVTGELFF
TRBJ2-5 | - | - | TRBV7-2 | TGTGCCAGCAGCTTTAGAAGAAGTCAAGAGACCCAGTACTTC | CASSFRRSQETQYF
TRBJ1-5 | - | - | TRBV7-2 | TGTGCCAGCAGCTTAGGCCAGGGGAGCAATCAGCCCCAGCATTTT | CASSLGQGSNQPQHF
TRBJ1-2 | - | TRBD1 | TRBV24-1 | TGTGCCACCAGTGATCCCGGGACAGGGTTTTATGGCTACACCTTC | CATSDPGTGFYGYTF
TRBJ2-3 | - | - | TRBV29-1 | TGCAGCGTTGACTGGTTAGCGGCAGATACGCAGTATTTT | CSVDWLAADTQYF
TRBJ2-5 | - | TRBD1 | TRBV24-1 | TGTGCCACCAGTGATTTGTCACAGGGGGCGGAGGAGACCCAGTACTTC | CATSDLSQGAEETQYF
TRBJ1-5 | - | - | TRBV3-1/TRBV3-2 | TGTGCCAGCAGCCAACCGGGAGGGCAGCCCCAGCATTTT | CASSQPGGQPQHF
TRBJ1-1 | - | - | TRBV28 | TGTGCCAGCAGGGAGTCGACAGGAATGAACACTGAAGCTTTCTTT | CASRESTGMNTEAFF
TRBJ2-7 | - | TRBD2 | TRBV7-2 | TGTGCCAGCAGCCAGGGACTAGCGGGAGGCTACGAGCAGTACTTC | CASSQGLAGGYEQYF
TRBJ1-3 | once | - | TRBV19 | TGTGCCAGTAGTACGGTACAGGGTCGCTCTGGAAACACCATATATTTT | CASSTVQGRSGNTIYF
TRBJ1-2 | - | TRBD1 | TRBV18 | TGTGCCAGCTCACCATCTCAGACAGGGGATGGCTACACCTTC | CASSPSQTGDGYTF
TRBJ1-4 | - | TRBD1 | TRBV7-2 | TGTGCCAGCAGCTCCCTACAGGGGGGGCGGGAAAAACTGTTTTTT | CASSSLQGGREKLFF
TRBJ2-1 | - | TRBD2 | TRBV7-3 | TGTGCCAGCAGCCCATCAATGACTAGCGGAACTAATGAGCAGTTCTTC | CASSPSMTSGTNEQFF
TRBJ2-7 | - | - | TRBV3-1/TRBV3-2 | TGTGCCAGCAGCGGGGGCCTTGACGAGCAGTACTTC | CASSGGLDEQYF
TRBJ1-1 | once | TRBD1 | TRBV28 | TGTGCCAGCAGTTTATTCAGACCGGGACAGGGAACTGAAGCTTTCTTT | CASSLFRPGQGTEAFF
TRBJ1-4 | - | TRBD1 | TRBV19 | TGTGCCAGTAGTATTATTCTAGCCCCAGGACAGGGTAATGAAAAACTGTTTTTT | CASSIILAPGQGNEKLFF
TRBJ2-7 | - | - | TRBV29-1 | TGCAGCGTTGTCCCAGGGGATCTCTACGAGCAGTACTTC | CSVVPGDLYEQYF
TRBJ1-1 | - | TRBD1 | TRBV6-2/TRBV6-3 | TGTGCCAGCAGTTACTCGGGACAGGGCAGATGGGCTGAAGCTTTCTTT | CASSYSGQGRWAEAFF
TRBJ2-7 | - | TRBD1 | TRBV6-5 | TGTGCCAGCAGGACAGGGGGCTACGAGCAGTACTTC | CASRTGGYEQYF
TRBJ2-5 | - | TRBD2 | TRBV2 | TGTGCCAGCAGTGCGGGACTAGCGGGAGCCCCAGGGGAGACCCAGTACTTC | CASSAGLAGAPGETQYF
TRBJ2-2 | - | - | TRBV7-9 | TGTGCCAGCAGCTTAGCCAGGGCGAACACCGGGGAGCTGTTTTTT | CASSLARANTGELFF
TRBJ1-1 | - | - | TRBV14 | TGTGCCAGCAGCCTGGTAGAGAACACTGAAGCTTTCTTT | CASSLVENTEAFF
TRBJ2-7 | - | - | TRBV4-2 | TGTGCCAGCAGCCAAGATGCTGGGACTTCCAATCCCTACGAGCAGTACTTC | CASSQDAGTSNPYEQYF
TRBJ1-5 | - | - | TRBV12-5 | TGTGCTAGTGGTTTGGGGCCGAATCAGCCCCAGCATTTT | CASGLGPNQPQHF
TRBJ1-4 | - | TRBD1 | TRBV2 | TGTGCCAGCAGTCGACAGGGTCGTAATGAAAAACTGTTTTTT | CASSRQGRNEKLFF
TRBJ2-1 | - | - | TRBV27 | TGTGCCTCTAGGGGGGGGGCCCGTAATGAGCAGTTCTTC | CASRGGARNEQFF
TRBJ1-6 | - | - | TRBV5-5 | TGTGCCAGCACCCTCCAGGGTAAGAGCTCACCCCTCCACTTT | CASTLQGKSSPLHF
TRBJ1-1 | - | - | TRBV6-1 | TGTGCCAGCAGTGAAGCTTGGACAGAAGAATCTGAAGCTTTCTTT | CASSEAWTEESEAFF
TRBJ1-1 | - | - | TRBV27 | TGTGCCAGCAGTTTGCCGGGGGGTCATGAAGCTTTCTTT | CASSLPGGHEAFF
TRBJ1-2 | - | TRBD1 | TRBV5-1 | TGCGCCAGCAGCCAACTTACAGGGGGCTATGGCTACACCTTC | CASSQLTGGYGYTF
TRBJ1-1 | - | - | TRBV29-1 | TGCAGCATCCAGACAGGCGTAAGGACTGAAGCTTTCTTT | CSIQTGVRTEAFF
TRBJ1-2 | - | - | TRBV2 | TGTGCCAGCCTAGACAGTCTTAACTATGGCTACACCTTC | CASLDSLNYGYTF
TRBJ2-7 | once | - | TRBV2 | TGTGCCAGCAGGTCTAGTGGCGAGCAGTACTTC | CASRSSGEQYF
TRBJ2-1 | - | - | TRBV10-2 | TGCGCCAGCAGCGGGACTTCTGATACCTACAATGAGCAGTTCTTC | CASSGTSDTYNEQFF
TRBJ1-2 | - | - | TRBV5-1 | TGCGCCAGCACCCTGACAGCAACTAACTATGGCTACACCTTC | CASTLTATNYGYTF
TRBJ2-7 | - | - | TRBV9 | TGTGCCAGCAGCCCGGACTTCCCTAGTGGCGAGCAGTACTTC | CASSPDFPSGEQYF
TRBJ1-6 | - | TRBD1 | TRBV18 | TGTGCCAGCTCACTGCCGGGACAGGGAAATTCACCCCTCCACTTT | CASSLPGQGNSPLHF
TRBJ2-2 | - | - | TRBV2 | TGTGCCAGCAGTGAATGGTCGGGCGGGGAGCTGTTTTTT | CASSEWSGGELFF
TRBJ1-2 | - | - | TRBV4-1 | TGCGCCAGCAGCCAAGCAGGGGACTATGGCTACACCTTC | CASSQAGDYGYTF
TRBJ2-2 | - | TRBD1 | TRBV6-6 | TGTGCCAGCAGTAAGGACAGGGCTTATACCGGGGAGCTGTTTTTT | CASSKDRAYTGELFF
TRBJ1-2 | - | TRBD1 | TRBV11-2 | TGTGCCAGCAGCTCTGGATTACGGGACAGGGAAAATTGGAAGGGCTACACCTTC | CASSSGLRDRENWKGYTF
TRBJ1-3 | - | TRBD1 | TRBV5-1 | TGCGCCAGCAGCTTGCAGGGGGCCCCTGGAAACACCATATATTTT | CASSLQGAPGNTIYF
TRBJ2-3 | once | - | TRBV5-6 | TGTGCCAGCAGCTTTGGAGGGGCGCGGGGTACGCAGTATTTT | CASSFGGARGTQYF
TRBJ2-7 | - | TRBD2 | TRBV6-2/TRBV6-3 | TGTGCCAGCAGTTACCCTGGGACTAGCGCTTCCTACGAGCAGTACTTC | CASSYPGTSASYEQYF
TRBJ2-5 | - | TRBD2 | TRBV5-1 | TGCGCCAGCAGCTCACGGACTAGCGGGAGCAGAGTAGAGACCCAGTACTTC | CASSSRTSGSRVETQYF
TRBJ1-6 | - | TRBD1 | TRBV25-1 | TGTGCCAGCAGTTACAGGGGGCGAAATTCACCCCTCCACTTT | CASSYRGRNSPLHF
TRBJ1-6 | - | TRBD1 | TRBV27 | TGTGCCAGCAGCCACGGACAGGGTAATTCACCCCTCCACTTT | CASSHGQGNSPLHF
TRBJ2-5 | - | TRBD1 | TRBV7-8 | TGTGCCAGCAGCCCGGGGACAGGGCAGACCCAGTACTTC | CASSPGTGQTQYF